This section outlines one T cell receptor (beta chain) sequence together with its context. V gave up 4 bases and J gave up 2 bases, with 16 bases separating them. CDR3 length equals 16 residues. CDR1 MNHEY and CDR2 SVGAGI come from the germline V gene. This sample is drawn from a study of patients and donors after allogeneic stem cell transplantation. TCRdb re-called the RT-PCR reads through MiXCR, storing one row per CDR3 protein. The sample lists 900,000 to 1,000,000 distinct CDR3 sequences, roughly 17% occurring once. Specimen: blood, either unsorted or a sorted T cell fraction (not recorded which). The chain recombines TRBV6-5 with TRBJ2-3, with D perhaps TRBD2 (5 bases). The TCR comes from a human donor who was either an allogeneic HSCT recipient or a stem cell or donor lymphocyte infusion donor (not recorded which). It is not recorded whose cells these are; they may come from a transplant donor. The DNA of the CDR3 is TGTGCCAGCAGTTTTCGGGGTTTGGTAGCCACAGATACGCAGTATTTT. The encoded protein is CASSFRGLVATDTQYF.